A single sample gave rise to the 2 T cell receptor beta chains below, sequenced in a study of cytomegalovirus exposure and HLA in healthy donors. Sequenced by immunoSEQ multiplex PCR; TCRdb stores in-frame clones only, minus some. The data contain fewer than 400,000 clones, roughly 88% of them singletons. Specimen: PBMCs. The receptors were sampled from a woman between 18 and 30 years old in good health and CMV-seronegative.

This chain links TRBV7-3 with TRBJ1-2; 9 nucleotides align to TRBD1. Losses at the gene ends were 5 bases for V and 1 base for J; bases not matched to a gene: 17. The CDR3 length is 19 residues. Germline V gives CDR1 SGHTA, CDR2 FQGTGA. CDR3 sequence: CASSPSSDRGRRGNYGYTF. Here the CDR3 DNA reads TGTGCCAGCAGCCCCTCCTCCGACAGGGGGAGAAGGGGTAACTATGGCTACACCTTC.

This chain uses TRBV7-9 with TRBJ2-1; 10 bases agree with TRBD2. Losses at the gene ends were 3 bases for V and 10 bases for J; bases not matched to a gene: 6. The CDR3 extends over 14 amino acids. Germline V gene sequence: CDR1 SEHNR, CDR2 FQNEAQ (reference sequence). The CDR3 nucleotides read TGTGCCAGCAGCTTCGGACTAGCGGTGGACGAGCAGTTCTTC. This encodes CASSFGLAVDEQFF.